This T cell receptor beta chain was captured by sequencing in a study of cytomegalovirus exposure and HLA in healthy donors. In its sample, this clone was seen a few times. Its antigen is undetermined. Study findings and constraints: The authors later found TCR association rates varying by HLA locus, with DRB1 most and HLA-C fewest.

The PCR made use of 60 Vbeta and 13 Jbeta primers. Per the original methods: In a later analysis, of around 85 million unique beta chains, about 10 million appeared in at least two donors. Repertoires were generated with immunoSEQ multiplex PCR, while TCRdb's copy carries only in-frame clones and drops some. For V, J and clone size, that table is used; D and trimming come from the DNA. Found here are tens of thousands of clones, about 65% of them singletons; the top ten hold around 23%. The receptor comes from a man between 50 and 59 years old in good health and CMV-seropositive. The sample taken for sequencing was PBMCs.

The CDR3 sequence is CASSSTGLNTEAFF. CDR3 DNA sequence: TGTGCCAGCAGTTCAACAGGGTTGAACACTGAAGCTTTCTTT. The chain combines TRBV28 with TRBJ1-1; tentative D call: TRBD1 (6 bases). Germline V gene lookup returns CDR1 MDHEN and CDR2 SYDVKM. This CDR3 comprises 14 residues. Trimming cost V 4 bases and J 0 bases, with 9 bases left between them.